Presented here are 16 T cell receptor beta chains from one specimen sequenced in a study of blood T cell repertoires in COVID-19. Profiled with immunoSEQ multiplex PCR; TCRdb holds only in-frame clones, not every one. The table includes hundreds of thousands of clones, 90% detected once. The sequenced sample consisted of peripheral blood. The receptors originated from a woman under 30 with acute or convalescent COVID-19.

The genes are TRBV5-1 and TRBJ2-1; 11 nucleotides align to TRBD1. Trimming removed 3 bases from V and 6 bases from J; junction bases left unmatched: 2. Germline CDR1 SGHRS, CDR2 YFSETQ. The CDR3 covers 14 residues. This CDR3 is CASSSGQGGNEQFF. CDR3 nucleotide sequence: TGCGCCAGCAGCTCGGGACAGGGGGGCAATGAGCAGTTCTTC.

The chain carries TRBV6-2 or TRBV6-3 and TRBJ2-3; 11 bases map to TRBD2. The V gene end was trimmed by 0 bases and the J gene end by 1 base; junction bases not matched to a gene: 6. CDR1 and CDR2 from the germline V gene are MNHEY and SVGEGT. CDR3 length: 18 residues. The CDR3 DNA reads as TGTGCCAGCAGTTACTCGACTAGCGGGGACTTTCGCACAGATACGCAGTATTTT. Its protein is CASSYSTSGDFRTDTQYF.

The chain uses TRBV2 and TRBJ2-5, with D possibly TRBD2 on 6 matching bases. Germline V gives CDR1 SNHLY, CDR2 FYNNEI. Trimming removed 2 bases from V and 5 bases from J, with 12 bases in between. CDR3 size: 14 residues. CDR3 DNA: TGTGCCAGCAGTGAATTCGCGGGGACTGAGACCCAGTACTTC. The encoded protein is CASSEFAGTETQYF.

CDR3 residues: CASSQQRDSDTQYF. In DNA, the CDR3 is TGCGCCAGCAGCCAACAACGGGATTCAGATACGCAGTATTTT. V gene TRBV4-1 combines with J gene TRBJ2-3, with D tentatively TRBD2 (5 bases). There are 14 residues in the CDR3. Trimming took 2 bases from V and 4 from J, leaving 10 bases between them. Per germline, CDR1 MGHRA and CDR2 YSYEKL.

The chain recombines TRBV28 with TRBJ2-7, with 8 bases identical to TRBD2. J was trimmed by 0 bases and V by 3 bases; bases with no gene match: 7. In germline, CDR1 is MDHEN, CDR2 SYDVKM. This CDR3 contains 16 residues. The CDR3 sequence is CASSFPREGISYEQYF. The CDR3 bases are TGTGCCAGCAGTTTCCCCCGGGAGGGGATCTCCTACGAGCAGTACTTC.

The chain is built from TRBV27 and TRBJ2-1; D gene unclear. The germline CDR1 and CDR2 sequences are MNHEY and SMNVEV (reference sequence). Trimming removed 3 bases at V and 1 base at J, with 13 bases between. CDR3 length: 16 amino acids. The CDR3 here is CASSFSSIISYNEQFF. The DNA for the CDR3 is TGTGCCAGCAGTTTTAGCTCGATAATATCCTACAATGAGCAGTTCTTC.

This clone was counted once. The CDR3 DNA sequence: TGTGCCAGTAGTCGGGGAGGGGCGGTCGGTTATGGCTACACCTTC. As protein: CASSRGGAVGYGYTF. The chain uses TRBV19 and TRBJ1-2; D is perhaps TRBD1 (5 bases). Per the germline V gene, CDR1 is LNHDA and CDR2 is SQIVND (reference sequence). The CDR3 covers 15 residues. Trimming left V 5 bases short and J 5 bases short, with 18 bases between. The full variable domain, in which reference TRBV19 and TRBJ1-2 provide the parts outside the CDR3, is DGGITQSPKYLFRKEGQNVTLSCEQNLNHDAMYWYRQDPGQGLRLIYYSQIVNDFQKGDIAEGYSVSREKKESFPLTVTSAQKNPTAFYLCASSRGGAVGYGYTFGSGTRLTVV.

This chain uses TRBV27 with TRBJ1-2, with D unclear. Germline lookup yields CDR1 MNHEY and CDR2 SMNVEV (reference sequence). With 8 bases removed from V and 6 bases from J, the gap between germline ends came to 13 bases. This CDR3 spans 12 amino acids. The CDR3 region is CASGGGWDGYTF. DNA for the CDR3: TGTGCCAGCGGTGGAGGGTGGGATGGCTACACCTTC.

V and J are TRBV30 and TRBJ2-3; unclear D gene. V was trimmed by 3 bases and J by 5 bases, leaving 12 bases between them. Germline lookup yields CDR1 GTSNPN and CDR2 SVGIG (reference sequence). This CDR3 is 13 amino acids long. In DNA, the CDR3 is TGTGCCTGGAGGAGGTTAGCTGGAGATACGCAGTATTTT. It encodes CAWRRLAGDTQYF. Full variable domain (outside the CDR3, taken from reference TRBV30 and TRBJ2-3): SQTIHQWPATLVQPVGSPLSLECTVEGTSNPNLYWYRQAAGRGLQLLFYSVGIGQISSEVPQNLSASRPQDRQFILSSKKLLLSDSGFYLCAWRRLAGDTQYFGPGTRLTVL.

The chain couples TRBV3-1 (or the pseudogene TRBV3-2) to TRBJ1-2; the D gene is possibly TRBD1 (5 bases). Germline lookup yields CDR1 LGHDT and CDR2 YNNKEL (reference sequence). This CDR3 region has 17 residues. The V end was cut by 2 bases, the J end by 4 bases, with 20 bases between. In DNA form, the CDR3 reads TGTGCCAGCAGCCAACTTGACTCCGTGACAGCTGCCTATGGCTACACCTTC. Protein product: CASSQLDSVTAAYGYTF.

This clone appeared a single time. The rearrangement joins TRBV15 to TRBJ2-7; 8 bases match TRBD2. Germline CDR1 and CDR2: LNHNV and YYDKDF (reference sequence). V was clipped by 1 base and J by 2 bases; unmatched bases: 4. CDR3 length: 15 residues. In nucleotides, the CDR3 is TGTGCCACCAGCAGAGGAGGCGGGGGGACCTACGAGCAGTACTTC. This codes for CATSRGGGGTYEQYF. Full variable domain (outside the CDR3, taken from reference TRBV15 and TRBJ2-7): DAMVIQNPRYQVTQFGKPVTLSCSQTLNHNVMYWYQQKSSQAPKLLFHYYDKDFNNEADTPDNFQSRRPNTSFCFLDIRSPGLGDTAMYLCATSRGGGGTYEQYFGPGTRLTVT.

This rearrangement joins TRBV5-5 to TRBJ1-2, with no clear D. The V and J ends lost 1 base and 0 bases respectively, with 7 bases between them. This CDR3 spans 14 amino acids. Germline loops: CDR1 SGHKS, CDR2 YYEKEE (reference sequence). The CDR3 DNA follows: TGTGCCAGCAGCTTGACCCCTACTAACTATGGCTACACCTTC. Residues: CASSLTPTNYGYTF.

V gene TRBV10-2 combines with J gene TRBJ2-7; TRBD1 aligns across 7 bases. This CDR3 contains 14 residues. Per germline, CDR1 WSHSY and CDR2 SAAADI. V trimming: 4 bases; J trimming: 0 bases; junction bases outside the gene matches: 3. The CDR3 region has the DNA TGCGCCAGCAGTGGAGGGGACAGCTCCTACGAGCAGTACTTC. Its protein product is CASSGGDSSYEQYF.

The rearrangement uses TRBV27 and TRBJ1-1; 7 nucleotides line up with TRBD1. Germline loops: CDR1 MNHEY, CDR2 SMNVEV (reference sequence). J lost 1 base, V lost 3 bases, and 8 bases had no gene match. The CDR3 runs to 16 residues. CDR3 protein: CASSFSGQRQNTEAFF. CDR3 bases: TGTGCCAGCAGTTTCTCGGGACAGCGGCAGAACACTGAAGCTTTCTTT.

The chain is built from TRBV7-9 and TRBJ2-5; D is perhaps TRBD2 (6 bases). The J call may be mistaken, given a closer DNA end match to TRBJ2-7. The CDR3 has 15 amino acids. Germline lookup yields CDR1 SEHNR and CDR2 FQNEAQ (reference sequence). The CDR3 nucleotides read TGTGCCAGCAGCGGCGGGACGGGAAACTCCTACGAGCAGTACTTC. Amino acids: CASSGGTGNSYEQYF.

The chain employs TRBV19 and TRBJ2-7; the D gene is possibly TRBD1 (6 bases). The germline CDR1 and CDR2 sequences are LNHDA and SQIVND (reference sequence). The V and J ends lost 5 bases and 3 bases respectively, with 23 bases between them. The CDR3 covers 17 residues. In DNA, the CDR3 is TGTGCCAGTAGTTTCTCGGACAGTCCCTGGGAAGACTACGAGCAGTACTTC. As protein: CASSFSDSPWEDYEQYF.